This TCR beta chain was recovered during a study of human T cells and chemical hapten exposure. Time point in this sample: patch test 3, about 24 weeks after DPC sensitization. Stated treatment: therapeutic diphenylcyclopropenone sensitization with weekly scalp DPC. Each CDR3 protein is one row after TCRdb ran MiXCR on the RACE reads. The data contain around 200,000 distinct CDR3 sequences, around 23% of them singletons. The table lists this clonotype with a few counts. The sequencing used whole blood, collected in connection with sensitization to the hapten diphenylcyclopropenone (DPC). This sequence originates from a woman aged 40 to 55 with alopecia areata. Some clones in this sample may be carry-over from other donors' samples.

The CDR3 nucleotides are TGTGCCATCAGCCGGGACGGGAGCCTCACAGATACGCAGTATTTT. Translated: CAISRDGSLTDTQYF. V usage is TRBV10-3 and J usage is TRBJ2-3, with a possible D match to TRBD2 (6 bases). This CDR3 has 15 residues. Trimming cost V 6 bases and J 2 bases, with 15 bases left between them. CDR1 and CDR2 from the germline V gene are ENHRY and SYGVKD.